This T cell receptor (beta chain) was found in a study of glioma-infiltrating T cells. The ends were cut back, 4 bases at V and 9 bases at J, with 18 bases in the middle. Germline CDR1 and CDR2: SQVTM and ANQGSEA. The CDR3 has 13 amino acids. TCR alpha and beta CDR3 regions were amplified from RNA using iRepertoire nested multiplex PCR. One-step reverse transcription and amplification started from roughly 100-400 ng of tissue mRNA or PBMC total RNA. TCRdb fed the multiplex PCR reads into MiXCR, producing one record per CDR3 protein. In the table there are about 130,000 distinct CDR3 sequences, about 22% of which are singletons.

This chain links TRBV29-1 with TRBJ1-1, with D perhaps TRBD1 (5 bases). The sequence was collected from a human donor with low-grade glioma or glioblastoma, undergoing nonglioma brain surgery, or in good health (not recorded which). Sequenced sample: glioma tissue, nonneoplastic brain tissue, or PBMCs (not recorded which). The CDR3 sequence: CSVVPGPGRQAFF. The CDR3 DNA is TGCAGCGTTGTTCCTGGGCCGGGACGTCAAGCTTTCTTT.